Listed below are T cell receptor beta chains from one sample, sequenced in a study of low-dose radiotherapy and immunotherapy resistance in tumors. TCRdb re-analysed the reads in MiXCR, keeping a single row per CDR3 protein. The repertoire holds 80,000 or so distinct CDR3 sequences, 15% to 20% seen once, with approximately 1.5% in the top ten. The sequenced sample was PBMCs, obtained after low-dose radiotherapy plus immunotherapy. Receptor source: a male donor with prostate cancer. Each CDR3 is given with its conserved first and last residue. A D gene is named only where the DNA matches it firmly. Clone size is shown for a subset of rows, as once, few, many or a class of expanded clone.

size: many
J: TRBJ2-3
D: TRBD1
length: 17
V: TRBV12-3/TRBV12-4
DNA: TGTGCCAGCAGTTTAGCGTCGACAGGGACGGGCACAGATACGCAGTATTTT
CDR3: CASSLASTGTGTDTQYF

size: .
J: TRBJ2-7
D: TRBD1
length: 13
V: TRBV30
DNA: TGTGCCTGGATAAGGGCAGGGGGCTACGAGCAGTACTTC
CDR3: CAWIRAGGYEQYF

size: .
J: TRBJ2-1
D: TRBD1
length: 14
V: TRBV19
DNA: TGTGCCAGTAGTAAACCGGGACAGTACAATGAGCAGTTCTTC
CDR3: CASSKPGQYNEQFF

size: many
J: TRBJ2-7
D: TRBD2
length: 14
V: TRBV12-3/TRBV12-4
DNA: TGTGCCAGTAACGGGGGAGGGAGAGGTTACGAGCAGTACTTC
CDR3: CASNGGGRGYEQYF

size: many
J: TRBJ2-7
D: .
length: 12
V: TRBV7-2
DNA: TGTGCCAGCAGCCTTAGTTACAGCGAGCAGTACTTC
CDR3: CASSLSYSEQYF

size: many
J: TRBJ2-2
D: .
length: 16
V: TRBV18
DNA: TGTGCCAGCTCGCCCTGGAGACACCCGAACACCGGGGAGCTGTTTTTT
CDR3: CASSPWRHPNTGELFF

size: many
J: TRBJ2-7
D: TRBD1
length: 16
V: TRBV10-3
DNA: TGTGCCATCAGTGAGTCGACCGGGGACAGGTTGAGGGAGCAGTACTTC
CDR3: CAISESTGDRLREQYF

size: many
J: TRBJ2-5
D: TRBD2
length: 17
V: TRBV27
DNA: TGTGCCAGCAGTTTAAACATCGGTAGCGGGAGCGTCGGGACCCAGTACTTC
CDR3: CASSLNIGSGSVGTQYF

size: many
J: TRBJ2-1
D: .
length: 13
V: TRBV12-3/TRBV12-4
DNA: TGTGCCAGCAGTTTTCCGGCGAGCGACGAGCAGTTCTTC
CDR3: CASSFPASDEQFF

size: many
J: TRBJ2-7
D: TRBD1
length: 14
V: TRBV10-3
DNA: TGTGCCATCAGGGGGACAGGGGATTCCTACGAGCAGTACTTC
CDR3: CAIRGTGDSYEQYF

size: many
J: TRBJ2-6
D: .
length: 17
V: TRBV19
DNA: TGTGCCAGTAGTAAAATAGCGAGTAATTCTGGGGCCAACGTCCTGACTTTC
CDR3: CASSKIASNSGANVLTF

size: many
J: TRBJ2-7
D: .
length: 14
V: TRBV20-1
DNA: TGCAGTGCTATTTCGGGCAGAGTGTCCTACGAGCAGTACTTC
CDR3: CSAISGRVSYEQYF

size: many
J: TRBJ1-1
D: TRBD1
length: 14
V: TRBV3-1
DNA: TGTGCCAGCACACGGACAGGGATGAACACTGAAGCTTTCTTT
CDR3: CASTRTGMNTEAFF

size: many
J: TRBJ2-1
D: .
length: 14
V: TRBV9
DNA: TGTGCCAGCAGCGCGATTCCCGGGGACTCAGAGCAGTTCTTC
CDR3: CASSAIPGDSEQFF

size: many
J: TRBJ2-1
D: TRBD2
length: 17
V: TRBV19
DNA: TGTGCCAGTAGTATAGAATCGTCTAGCGGGAGGTCGCATGAGCAGTTCTTC
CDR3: CASSIESSSGRSHEQFF

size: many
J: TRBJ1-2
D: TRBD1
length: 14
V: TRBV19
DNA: TGTGCCAGTAGTGCCCGACAGGGCACCTATGGCTACACCTTC
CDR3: CASSARQGTYGYTF

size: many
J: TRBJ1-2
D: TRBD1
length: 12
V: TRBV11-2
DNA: TGTGCCAGCAGTCCTGGACAGGCGGGCTACACCTTC
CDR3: CASSPGQAGYTF

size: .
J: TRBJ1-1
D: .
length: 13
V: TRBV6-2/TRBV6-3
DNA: TGTGCCAGCACTACGGCTTTGAACACTGAAGCTTTCTTT
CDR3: CASTTALNTEAFF